This T cell receptor beta chain emerged from a study of identical twins. Points from the study as a whole: A lower insertion count was a feature of abundant cord blood beta clonotypes, with no such feature in memory repertoires.

This clonotype appeared many times. What it binds is unknown. Germline CDR1 reads SGHRS; CDR2 reads YFSETQ. V shed 1 base and J 4 bases; nucleotides not matched to a gene: 5. There are 15 residues in the CDR3. MiXCR, applied by TCRdb to the 5' RACE reads, yields one record per CDR3 protein. Among around 530,000 distinct CDR3 sequences listed, approximately 14% were seen once. These records were also assigned to another study, of yellow fever vaccine responses in identical twins.

Material: CD4+ T cells sorted from blood. The receptor's source is a woman aged 18-29 years in good health. The chain uses TRBV5-1 and TRBJ1-2; 9 bases match TRBD1. The CDR3 nucleotides are TGCGCCAGCAGCTTGACAGGGGGCGCAAGCTATGGCTACACCTTC. This gives the protein CASSLTGGASYGYTF.